This T cell receptor beta chain was observed in a study of blood T cell repertoires in COVID-19. Whole-study context: Whether acute or convalescent, the COVID-19 samples came from the United States, Italy and Spain. Nucleic acid was either cDNA or gDNA, and it came from T cells, B-cell-depleted T cells, or PBMCs.

Germline-derived CDR1 and CDR2 are MDHEN and SYDVKM. Trimming took 6 bases from V and 6 from J; bases not matched to a gene: 6. The CDR3 has 14 residues. Methods used by the authors: Amplification from reference gene primers served as the basis for estimated nucleated cell counts. Generated by immunoSEQ multiplex PCR, the TCRdb table keeps only in-frame clones and is missing some. V and J calls and clone size follow that table, whereas D and trimming were derived from the DNA. The sample contains under 300,000 clones, roughly 91% of which appear only once. Enrollees, about 18 to 95 years old, lived in roughly 24 US areas.

This chain joins TRBV28 and TRBJ1-5, with 9 nucleotides matching TRBD1. The receptor comes from a woman aged 55-69 years who had recovered from COVID-19. The sequenced material came from PBMCs or T cells enriched from blood (not recorded which). In DNA, the CDR3 is TGTGCCAGCAGAACCACAGGGGGCGGTCAGCCCCAGCATTTT. Translated: CASRTTGGGQPQHF.